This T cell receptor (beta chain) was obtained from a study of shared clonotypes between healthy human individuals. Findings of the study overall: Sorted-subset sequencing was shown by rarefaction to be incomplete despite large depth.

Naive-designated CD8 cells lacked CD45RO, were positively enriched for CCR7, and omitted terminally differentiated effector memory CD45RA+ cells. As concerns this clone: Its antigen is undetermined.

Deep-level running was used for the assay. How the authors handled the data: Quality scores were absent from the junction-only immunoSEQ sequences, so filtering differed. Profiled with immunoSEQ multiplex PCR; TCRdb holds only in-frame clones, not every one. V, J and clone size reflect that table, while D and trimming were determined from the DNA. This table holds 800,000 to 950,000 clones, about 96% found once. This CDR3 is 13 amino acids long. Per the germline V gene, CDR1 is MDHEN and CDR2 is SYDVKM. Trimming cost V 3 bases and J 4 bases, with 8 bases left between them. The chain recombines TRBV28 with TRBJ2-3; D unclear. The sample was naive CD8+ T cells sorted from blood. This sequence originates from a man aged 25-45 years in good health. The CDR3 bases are TGTGCCAGCAGTTTCGTTCCTCCAGATACGCAGTATTTT. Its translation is CASSFVPPDTQYF.